The clone carrying this T cell receptor beta chain was counted many times. Its antigen is still unknown. The CDR3 has 13 residues. The ends lost 8 bases at V and 6 bases at J; junction bases unmatched: 8. Germline CDR1 SGHTA, CDR2 FQGNSA. The data originate from a study of T cell repertoires in cytomegalovirus infection. Background on the study: Public TCR beta signatures were indicative of both CMV infection and a matching HLA type. Whole-study results and caveats: CMV-specific TCR beta clonotypes restricted by HLA-C were the ones dominating the ex vivo response.

Each CDR3 protein is one row after TCRdb ran MiXCR on the reads. The sample contains about 470,000 distinct CDR3 sequences, 42% of which appear only once. The chain couples TRBV7-2 to TRBJ1-1; 8 positions agree with TRBD1. The receptor's source is a human donor in good health (CMV status not recorded). Some clones in this sample may be carry-over from other donors' samples. This specimen was cultured PBMCs, taken from culture after CMV antigen stimulation. The CDR3 nucleotides are TGTGCCAGCGGAAGACAGGGGTCTTCTGAAGCTTTCTTT. This codes for CASGRQGSSEAFF.